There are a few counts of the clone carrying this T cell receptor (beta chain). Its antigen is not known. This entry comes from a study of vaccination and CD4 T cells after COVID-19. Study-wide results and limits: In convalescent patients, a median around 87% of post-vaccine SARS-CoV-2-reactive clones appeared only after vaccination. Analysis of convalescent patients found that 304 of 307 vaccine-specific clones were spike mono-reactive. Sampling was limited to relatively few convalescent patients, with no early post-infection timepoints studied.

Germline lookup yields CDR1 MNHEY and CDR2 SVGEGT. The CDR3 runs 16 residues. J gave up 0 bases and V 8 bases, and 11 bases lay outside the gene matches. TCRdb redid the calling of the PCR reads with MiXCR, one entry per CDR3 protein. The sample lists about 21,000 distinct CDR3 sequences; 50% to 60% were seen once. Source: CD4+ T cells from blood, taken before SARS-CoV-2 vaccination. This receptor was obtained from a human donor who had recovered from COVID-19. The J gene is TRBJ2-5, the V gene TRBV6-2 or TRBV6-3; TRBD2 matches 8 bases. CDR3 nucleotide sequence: TGTGCCAGCTTCCCCTGGAGCGGGAGACACCAAGAGACCCAGTACTTC. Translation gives CASFPWSGRHQETQYF.